This T cell receptor beta chain emerged from a study of tumor and adjacent non-tumor tissue in lung cancer. Whole-study context: Stage I to III disease affected roughly 10 men and 5 women aged roughly 30 to 76. Some 4.2 million productive TCRbeta reads were obtained per sample on average.

The template was RNA from unsorted bulk tissue. Three rounds of nested PCR, following a modified ARM-PCR protocol, produced the TCRbeta library. In TCRdb, the multiplex PCR reads were re-called with MiXCR into one record per CDR3 protein. Among 55,000 to 75,000 distinct CDR3 sequences listed, 55% to 75% were seen once. With respect to this clonotype: The junction departs from the called germline gene at one end, perhaps through a read error.

Germline V gene lookup returns CDR1 SGHNT and CDR2 YYREEE (reference sequence). The CDR3 length is 15 residues. The sequenced sample consisted of lung tumor tissue. The receptor was derived from a man in his fifties with non-small cell lung cancer. This chain uses TRBV5-4 with TRBJ2-5; 7 bases are shared with TRBD2. CDR3 loop: CTSSKTSWRKETQYF. For the CDR3, the DNA is TGTACCAGCAGCAAGACTAGCTGGAGAAAAGAGACCCAGTACTTC.